The 21 T cell receptor beta chains below come from one sample, sequenced in a study of shared clonotypes between healthy human individuals. Here immunoSEQ multiplex PCR was the method, and the copy in TCRdb shows in-frame clones only, minus some. The sample contains roughly 1.5 million clones, approximately 98% of which appear only once. Sequences were obtained from naive CD4+ T cells sorted from blood. Subset described: CD45RA+ positively selected. The source of these receptors is a man under 40 in good health.

The chain recombines TRBV29-1 with TRBJ2-7, with D maybe TRBD2 (6 bases). Deletions cut 5 bases from V and 2 bases from J, with 13 bases between. The CDR3 has 13 residues. In germline, CDR1 is SQVTM, CDR2 ANQGSEA. The CDR3 here is CSVIWDLTYEQYF. As DNA, the CDR3 is TGCAGCGTTATTTGGGACTTAACCTACGAGCAGTACTTC.

The rearrangement joins TRBV7-9 to TRBJ2-7; maybe TRBD1 (5 bases). Trimming took off 4 bases at V and 6 bases at J, with 13 bases between the two ends. CDR3 size: 13 residues. Germline V gene sequence: CDR1 SEHNR, CDR2 FQNEAQ (reference sequence). CDR3 residues: CASSSQGAGEQYF. The CDR3 DNA reads TGTGCCAGCAGCTCACAAGGGGCTGGCGAGCAGTACTTC.

The table lists this clone with a count of one. This chain uses TRBV28 with TRBJ2-1, with D hard to call. The V and J ends lost 2 bases and 12 bases respectively, with 17 bases between them. Germline V CDR1 and CDR2: MDHEN, SYDVKM. This CDR3 has 14 amino acids. The CDR3 loop is CASSLILPTSGQFF. The CDR3 DNA is TGTGCCAGCAGTTTAATTTTACCGACGTCGGGGCAGTTCTTC.

The genes are TRBV7-2 and TRBJ2-3, with 14 positions matching TRBD2. After removal of 4 bases from V and 1 base from J, the junction contained 1 base not matched to a gene. The germline gives CDR1 SGHTA, CDR2 FQGNSA. The CDR3 covers 16 residues. The DNA of the CDR3 is TGTGCCAGCAGCTCGGGACTAGCGGGAGGCACAGATACGCAGTATTTT. Translation gives CASSSGLAGGTDTQYF.

This rearrangement joins TRBV7-3 to TRBJ2-1; 15 nucleotides align to TRBD2. The CDR3 is made up of 18 amino acids. V shed 5 bases, J shed 0 bases, and the junction held 5 bases outside the gene matches. Germline V lookup: CDR1 SGHTA, CDR2 FQGTGA. The CDR3 spells CASSPRTSGRASYNEQFF. CDR3 in DNA: TGTGCCAGCAGCCCAAGGACTAGCGGGAGGGCCTCCTACAATGAGCAGTTCTTC. The full variable domain, rest sourced from reference TRBV7-3 and TRBJ2-1, is GAGVSQTPSNKVTEKGKYVELRCDPISGHTALYWYRQSLGQGPEFLIYFQGTGAADDSGLPNDRFFAVRPEGSVSTLKIQRTERGDSAVYLCASSPRTSGRASYNEQFFGPGTRLTVL.

The chain combines TRBV5-4 with TRBJ1-1, with 8 bases aligning to TRBD1. The CDR3 has 15 amino acids. V dropped 5 bases and J dropped 0; count of bases not matched to a gene: 6. Per germline, CDR1 SGHNT and CDR2 YYREEE (reference sequence). CDR3 sequence (DNA): TGTGCCAGCAGAAAGGCGACAGGGGTGAACACTGAAGCTTTCTTT. This translates into CASRKATGVNTEAFF.

The chain employs TRBV9 and TRBJ1-4, with unresolved D. CDR1 and CDR2 from the germline V gene are SGDLS and YYNGEE. Trimming pared 4 bases from V and 4 bases from J, leaving 8 bases between. The CDR3 is 13 amino acids. CDR3 region: CASSIGINEKLFF. As DNA, the CDR3 is TGTGCCAGCAGCATCGGGATTAATGAAAAACTGTTTTTT.

Concerning this clone: Other nucleotide sequences in the sample specify the same CDR3. V and J are TRBV5-1 and TRBJ2-7; 9 bases match TRBD1. V lost 5 bases, J lost 0 bases, and 3 bases stayed unmatched. CDR1 and CDR2 from the germline V gene are SGHRS and YFSETQ. CDR3 length equals 14 residues. DNA for the CDR3: TGCGCCAGCAGAGGACAGGGGAGCTCCTACGAGCAGTACTTC. Residues: CASRGQGSSYEQYF.

Comments on this clone: This specimen includes other DNA sequences encoding the same CDR3. This sequence joins TRBV9 and TRBJ2-3; D is uncertain. The V end lost 1 base, the J end lost 3 bases, and 6 bases lay between the germline ends. CDR1 and CDR2 from the germline V gene are SGDLS and YYNGEE. The CDR3 has 13 residues. The CDR3 protein is CASSVSGTDTQYF. DNA for the CDR3: TGTGCCAGCAGCGTAAGTGGGACAGATACGCAGTATTTT.

The genes are TRBV7-2 and TRBJ2-7; 8 bases agree with TRBD1. The CDR3 covers 15 residues. Germline V lookup: CDR1 SGHTA, CDR2 FQGNSA. The V and J ends lost 1 base and 4 bases, in that order; junction bases with no gene match: 6. The CDR3 nucleotides read TGTGCCAGCAGCTTAGGTTGGACAGGGTTGTACGAGCAGTACTTC. Protein product: CASSLGWTGLYEQYF. Full variable domain (outside the CDR3, taken from reference TRBV7-2 and TRBJ2-7): GAGVSQSPSNKVTEKGKDVELRCDPISGHTALYWYRQSLGQGLEFLIYFQGNSAPDKSGLPSDRFSAERTGGSVSTLTIQRTQQEDSAVYLCASSLGWTGLYEQYFGPGTRLTVT.

The chain carries TRBV5-1 and TRBJ1-4, with no clear D. Germline V CDR1 and CDR2: SGHRS, YFSETQ. V gave up 4 bases and J gave up 0 bases, with 7 bases separating them. The CDR3 sequence is 14 residues long. CDR3 bases: TGCGCCAGCAGCGCCTGGGCAACTAATGAAAAACTGTTTTTT. Amino acids: CASSAWATNEKLFF.

This clone was seen only once. The V and J genes are TRBV28 and TRBJ2-5; 13 positions agree with TRBD2. The V gene's germline CDR1 is MDHEN and CDR2 SYDVKM. The CDR3 length is 14 residues. Unmatched junction bases numbered 5, after V lost 8 bases and J lost 5 bases. The CDR3 bases are TGTGCCAGCGGGACTAGCGGGACGGGTGAGACCCAGTACTTC. Translated, it gives CASGTSGTGETQYF.

The chain employs TRBV11-2 and TRBJ2-1; 9 bases map to TRBD2. Per germline, CDR1 SGHAT and CDR2 FQNNGV. CDR3 size: 16 residues. V gave up 6 bases and J gave up 7 bases; unmatched junction bases: 13. The CDR3 nucleotides are TGTGCCAGCAGAGCTGAGGTGGGACTAGCAAATAATGAGCAGTTCTTC. It codes for CASRAEVGLANNEQFF.

In its sample, this clone was seen a few times. J is TRBJ1-2 and V is TRBV27, with 8 bases identical to TRBD1. The length of the CDR3 is 14 residues. With V trimmed by 6 bases and J by 4 bases, 7 bases remained unmatched. Germline V gene sequence: CDR1 MNHEY, CDR2 SMNVEV (reference sequence). Here the CDR3 reads CASSRTGHAYGYTF. CDR3 bases: TGTGCCAGCAGCAGGACAGGGCACGCCTATGGCTACACCTTC.

V gene TRBV5-5 combines with J gene TRBJ2-7; 9 bases fit TRBD1. Losses at the gene ends were 0 bases for V and 2 bases for J; bases not matched to a gene: 6. The CDR3 sequence is 16 residues long. CDR1 SGHKS and CDR2 YYEKEE come from the germline V gene (reference sequence). This CDR3 reads CASSLGGQGVAYEQYF. CDR3 DNA: TGTGCCAGCAGCTTGGGGGGACAGGGTGTGGCCTACGAGCAGTACTTC.

This chain joins TRBV27 and TRBJ2-1, with a weak D call TRBD2 (5 bases). Germline CDR1 MNHEY, CDR2 SMNVEV (reference sequence). The CDR3 covers 18 residues. V was cut by 5 bases and J by 0 bases, with 20 bases left in between. For the CDR3, the DNA is TGTGCCAGCAGTCCGCTTTTAACTCGCGGGCGCTCCTACAATGAGCAGTTCTTC. Its translation: CASSPLLTRGRSYNEQFF.

The V gene is TRBV6-5, the J gene TRBJ2-7, with 7 nucleotides matching TRBD2. The trim removed 8 bases at V and 1 base at J, leaving 11 bases unmatched. Per germline, CDR1 MNHEY and CDR2 SVGAGI. The CDR3 runs 15 residues. In DNA, the CDR3 is TGTGCCAGCGGCCGGGCGGGGGTCAAGTCCTACGAGCAGTACTTC. Translation gives CASGRAGVKSYEQYF.

The gene calls are TRBV9 and TRBJ2-2; unclear D gene. V was trimmed by 4 bases and J by 2 bases, leaving 9 bases between them. The CDR3 length is 14 residues. CDR1 is SGDLS, CDR2 YYNGEE, per germline. The DNA of the CDR3 is TGTGCCAGCAGCTCCTCGACCAACACCGGGGAGCTGTTTTTT. Its translation is CASSSSTNTGELFF.

V usage is TRBV18 and J usage is TRBJ2-1, with D perhaps TRBD2 (6 bases). Trimming took 0 bases from V and 8 from J, leaving 17 bases between them. The CDR3 is 16 amino acids. Germline V gene sequence: CDR1 KGHSH, CDR2 LQKENI. The CDR3: CASSPPRRGRWDEQFF. The CDR3 DNA sequence: TGTGCCAGCTCACCACCGAGGCGGGGTCGGTGGGATGAGCAGTTCTTC.

The chain recombines TRBV27 with TRBJ2-5; a weak D match, TRBD1 (6 bases). This CDR3 is 16 amino acids long. Germline V gives CDR1 MNHEY, CDR2 SMNVEV (reference sequence). With 3 bases removed from V and 1 base from J, the gap between germline ends came to 15 bases. The CDR3 protein is CASSFLRGLTQETQYF. In DNA form, the CDR3 reads TGTGCCAGCAGTTTCCTCAGGGGCCTTACCCAAGAGACCCAGTACTTC.

The chain combines TRBV30 with TRBJ2-7, with TRBD1 matching 9 bases. CDR1 is GTSNPN and CDR2 is SVGIG in the germline V gene (reference sequence). The CDR3 extends over 13 amino acids. Germline trimming cut 2 bases from V and 6 bases from J; bases unmatched to any gene: 5. CDR3 residues: CAWSWDREGEQYF. CDR3 DNA: TGTGCCTGGAGTTGGGACAGGGAGGGCGAGCAGTACTTC.